The sequence of this TCR beta chain was determined in a study of cytomegalovirus exposure and HLA in healthy donors. The study ran its PCR with 60 Vbeta and 13 Jbeta primers. TCRdb's table, derived via immunoSEQ multiplex PCR, lists solely in-frame clones and lacks some. The sample has fewer than 85,000 clones, 78% seen once. This CDR3 has 13 amino acids. With 3 bases removed from V and 2 bases from J, the gap between germline ends came to 6 bases. In germline, CDR1 is MNHEY, CDR2 SMNVEV (reference sequence). The sample taken for sequencing was PBMCs. This receptor was obtained from a man between 18 and 29 years old in good health and CMV-seropositive. The chain links TRBV27 to TRBJ2-3; D is unclear. The CDR3 reads CASSLSITDTQYF. The CDR3, as DNA: TGTGCCAGCAGTTTGTCCATCACAGATACGCAGTATTTT.